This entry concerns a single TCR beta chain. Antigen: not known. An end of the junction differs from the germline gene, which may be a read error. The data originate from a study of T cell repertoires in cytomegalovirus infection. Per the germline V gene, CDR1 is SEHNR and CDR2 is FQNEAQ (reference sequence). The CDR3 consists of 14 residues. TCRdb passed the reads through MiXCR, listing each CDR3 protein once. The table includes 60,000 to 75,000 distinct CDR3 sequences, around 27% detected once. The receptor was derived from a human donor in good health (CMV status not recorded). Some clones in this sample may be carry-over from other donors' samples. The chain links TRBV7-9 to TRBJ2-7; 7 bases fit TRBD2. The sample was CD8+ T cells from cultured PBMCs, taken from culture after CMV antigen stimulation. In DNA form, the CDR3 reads TGTGCCAGCAGCTCGGGACTAACCGATTACGAGCAGAACTTC. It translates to CASSSGLTDYEQNF.